The TCR beta chain described here comes from a study of T cells after yellow fever vaccination. The length of the CDR3 is 12 residues. Per the germline V gene, CDR1 is MGHDK and CDR2 is SYGVNS. Trimming left V 2 bases short and J 4 bases short, with 6 bases between. In this sample, this clonotype turned up many times. The study made its TCR cDNA through 5'RACE template switching. That step introduced a universal primer site along with UMIs. TCRdb analysed the 5' RACE reads with MiXCR anew, one entry per CDR3 protein. The profile shows about 230,000 distinct CDR3 sequences, approximately 6.7% of them singletons.

This sequence originates from a man aged 30-40 years who received the YFV17D yellow fever vaccine. Sample: CD4+ T cells sorted from PBMCs, taken on the day of the yellow fever booster vaccination. The chain combines TRBV25-1 with TRBJ2-7; D ambiguous. Here the CDR3 DNA reads TGTGCCAGCAGTGAAGGGGATTACGAGCAGTACTTC. This gives the protein CASSEGDYEQYF.